These 32 T cell receptor beta chains were all obtained from the same sample, sequenced in a study of T-cell reconstitution after alpha-beta-depleted transplantation in children (dated by TCRdb to 2015 to 2016). Libraries were constructed by PCR. Data came from an Illumina HiSeq 2500. TCR libraries were prepared with molecular barcoding, using unique molecular identifiers to normalize TCRbeta repertoire quantification. TCRdb cleaned the public reads at Q25 with fastp, built clones with MiXCR and kept in-frame beta chains. Each CDR3 protein appears once, grouped with its most common genes and DNA. Recorded for this sample are 500,000 to 600,000 distinct CDR3 sequences; about 30% of them occurred a single time. 2% to 3% of the sample is held by the ten biggest clonotypes. Sequenced material: PBMCs from the stem cell graft donor, taken from the stem cell graft. The receptors come from a human donor who donated a stem cell graft to a child with aplastic anemia.

V gene TRBV19 combines with J gene TRBJ1-5; D is possibly TRBD1 (6 bases). The CDR3 extends over 12 amino acids. Germline loops: CDR1 LNHDA, CDR2 SQIVND (reference sequence). Trimming removed 6 bases from V and 4 bases from J, with 7 bases in between. CDR3 DNA sequence: TGTGCCAGTAGAAGGGGGAATCAGCCCCAGCATTTT. Translated, it gives CASRRGNQPQHF.

The chain is built from TRBV15 and TRBJ2-1; 11 bases line up with TRBD2. Unmatched junction bases numbered 4, after V lost 7 bases and J lost 2 bases. The CDR3 extends over 15 amino acids. Germline V gene lookup returns CDR1 LNHNV and CDR2 YYDKDF (reference sequence). The CDR3 nucleotides are TGTGCCACCACTATGGGACTAGCGGCCTACAATGAGCAGTTCTTC. Protein: CATTMGLAAYNEQFF.

This CDR3 is CASIGGGLGLGTQYF. CDR3 bases: TGTGCCAGCATTGGGGGGGGGTTGGGTCTGGGGACCCAGTACTTC. The rearrangement links TRBV12-3 or TRBV12-4 to TRBJ2-5, with 7 nucleotides matching TRBD2. The CDR3 loop spans 15 amino acids. Trimming took 7 bases from V and 7 from J; bases not matched to a gene: 15.

The V gene is TRBV7-2, the J gene TRBJ1-5, with 9 bases matching TRBD1. The germline CDR1 and CDR2 sequences are SGHTA and FQGNSA. The CDR3 covers 15 residues. The trim removed 1 base at V and 3 bases at J, leaving 1 base unmatched. DNA of the CDR3: TGTGCCAGCAGCTTAGGGGACAGGGACAATCAGCCCCAGCATTTT. Protein: CASSLGDRDNQPQHF.

A few counts support this clonotype. The rearrangement joins TRBV3-1 to TRBJ2-1, with 7 bases matching TRBD2. Losses at the gene ends were 5 bases for V and 4 bases for J; bases not matched to a gene: 11. CDR3 length: 16 residues. CDR1 is LGHDT, CDR2 YNNKEL, per germline (reference sequence). The CDR3 sequence: CASSIALAAPYNEQFF. As DNA, the CDR3 is TGTGCCAGCAGCATCGCGCTAGCGGCGCCATACAATGAGCAGTTCTTC.

This clonotype was found a few times. CDR3 in amino acids: CATSGKGLGDNEQFF. The CDR3 coding sequence is TGTGCCACCAGCGGAAAAGGACTGGGTGACAATGAGCAGTTCTTC. V gene TRBV15 combines with J gene TRBJ2-1; possibly TRBD2 for D (5 bases). Deletions cut 5 bases from V and 5 bases from J, with 16 bases between. CDR1 and CDR2 (germline): LNHNV, YYDKDF (reference sequence). CDR3 size: 15 residues.

This clonotype has more than one count but fewer than ten. This chain uses TRBV9 with TRBJ2-1; TRBD2 agrees at 14 bases. Germline V lookup: CDR1 SGDLS, CDR2 YYNGEE. V lost 0 bases, J lost 7 bases, and 3 bases stayed unmatched. This CDR3 region has 16 residues. CDR3 protein: CASSVARLAGGNEQFF. DNA of the CDR3: TGTGCCAGCAGCGTAGCTCGACTAGCGGGAGGGAATGAGCAGTTCTTC.

This clonotype came up a few times. This sequence joins TRBV27 and TRBJ2-2, with a possible D match to TRBD2 (7 bases). The CDR3 loop spans 15 amino acids. Trimming removed 4 bases from V and 7 bases from J, with 16 bases in between. CDR1 is MNHEY and CDR2 is SMNVEV in the germline V gene (reference sequence). In DNA, the CDR3 is TGTGCCAGCAGTTCTGGGGGGGGCGTGCACGGGGAGCTGTTTTTT. It is translated as CASSSGGGVHGELFF.

This clonotype was detected a few times. The chain recombines TRBV7-9 with TRBJ1-5; 8 bases fit TRBD1. CDR3 size: 12 residues. The ends lost 6 bases at V and 5 bases at J; junction bases unmatched: 0. The germline CDR1 and CDR2 sequences are SEHNR and FQNEAQ (reference sequence). The CDR3 nucleotides are TGTGCCAGCAGACAGGGGGATCAGCCCCAGCATTTT. Protein product: CASRQGDQPQHF.

This rearrangement joins TRBV7-9 to TRBJ2-7; TRBD2 matches 8 bases. V trimming: 5 bases; J trimming: 4 bases; junction bases outside the gene matches: 10. The CDR3 has 15 amino acids. Germline V gene data show CDR1 as SEHNR and CDR2 as FQNEAQ (reference sequence). CDR3 amino acids: CASSPSQGLVYEQYV. Written as DNA, the CDR3 is TGTGCCAGCAGCCCGAGCCAGGGACTAGTATACGAGCAGTACGTC.

In its sample, this clonotype was seen a few times. This sequence joins TRBV7-2 and TRBJ1-2; D possibly corresponds to TRBD1 (5 bases). This CDR3 contains 13 residues. Germline V gene sequence: CDR1 SGHTA, CDR2 FQGNSA. Trimming removed 5 bases at V and 8 bases at J, with 15 bases between. The CDR3 coding sequence is TGTGCCAGCAGCCGTCGACAGACTGACGGCTACACCTTC. Translating it yields CASSRRQTDGYTF.

The V gene is TRBV7-9, the J gene TRBJ2-3; 11 nucleotides align to TRBD2. This CDR3 is 15 amino acids long. Losses at the gene ends were 1 base for V and 10 bases for J; bases not matched to a gene: 7. In germline, CDR1 is SEHNR, CDR2 FQNEAQ (reference sequence). The CDR3: CASSLVASGRNSQYF. DNA for the CDR3: TGTGCCAGCAGCTTAGTGGCTAGCGGGAGGAATTCGCAGTATTTT.

The rearrangement joins TRBV9 to TRBJ1-1, with D possibly TRBD1 on 6 matching bases. The germline V and J ends were trimmed by 4 bases and 0 bases, with 10 bases remaining between them. This CDR3 is 14 amino acids long. Germline-derived CDR1 and CDR2 are SGDLS and YYNGEE. The CDR3 DNA sequence: TGTGCCAGCAGCTACACAGGGCTGAACACTGAAGCTTTCTTT. Its translation is CASSYTGLNTEAFF.

A few counts support this clonotype. The chain links TRBV10-3 to TRBJ2-7; TRBD1 is a possible D gene (6 bases). Trimming stripped 4 bases from V and 6 bases from J, with 10 bases between. Germline V lookup: CDR1 ENHRY, CDR2 SYGVKD. The CDR3 consists of 12 residues. CDR3 sequence: CAISVRGVEQYV. The CDR3 nucleotides read TGTGCCATCAGTGTCAGGGGTGTCGAGCAGTACGTC.

The rearrangement links TRBV18 to TRBJ2-5; perhaps D is TRBD1 or TRBD2 (6 bases each). The V end lost 6 bases, the J end lost 4 bases, and 15 bases lay between the germline ends. Germline CDR1 and CDR2: KGHSH and LQKENI. The length of the CDR3 is 14 residues. CDR3 residues: CASSPIGGGETQYF. The CDR3, as DNA: TGTGCCAGCTCCCCTATCGGGGGCGGAGAGACCCAGTACTTC. Variable domain in full (rest from reference TRBV18 and TRBJ2-5): NAGVMQNPRHLVRRRGQEARLRCSPMKGHSHVYWYRQLPEEGLKFMVYLQKENIIDESGMPKERFSAEFPKEGPSILRIQQVVRGDSAAYFCASSPIGGGETQYFGPGTRLLVL.

There are a few counts of this clonotype. The chain is built from TRBV18 and TRBJ1-3; perhaps TRBD1 as D (5 bases). Germline-derived CDR1 and CDR2 are KGHSH and LQKENI. Trimming removed 6 bases from V and 3 bases from J, with 18 bases in between. This CDR3 contains 16 residues. The CDR3 sequence: CASSPAFGGDGNTIYF. CDR3 nucleotides: TGTGCCAGCTCTCCAGCCTTCGGAGGGGATGGAAACACCATATATTTT.

V is TRBV20-1 and J is TRBJ2-1; 8 bases agree with TRBD2. The germline gives CDR1 DFQATT, CDR2 SNEGSKA (reference sequence). V gave up 4 bases and J gave up 8 bases; unmatched junction bases: 16. The CDR3 is 16 residues long. The CDR3 reads CSAIRSGSTAAYEQFF. The CDR3 DNA is TGCAGTGCTATACGAAGCGGGAGCACCGCGGCGTATGAGCAGTTCTTC.

This clonotype has a handful of counts. The chain recombines TRBV29-1 with TRBJ2-1; 8 bases align to TRBD2. CDR3 length: 14 residues. V trimming: 7 bases; J trimming: 4 bases; junction bases outside the gene matches: 9. Looked up from germline, CDR1 is SQVTM and CDR2 is ANQGSEA. The CDR3 is CSDFLAGLYNEQFF. In nucleotides, the CDR3 is TGCAGCGACTTCCTAGCGGGTCTTTACAATGAGCAGTTCTTC.

The rearrangement uses TRBV27 and TRBJ2-7, with D possibly matching TRBD1 (6 bases). The CDR3 covers 13 residues. V lost 3 bases and J 4 bases, leaving 10 bases between the germline ends. In germline, CDR1 is MNHEY, CDR2 SMNVEV (reference sequence). The CDR3 region has the DNA TGTGCCAGCAGTTTTGACAGGCGATACGAGCAGTACTTC. Translated: CASSFDRRYEQYF.

Only a few counts were recorded for this clonotype. The rearrangement links TRBV12-3 or TRBV12-4 to TRBJ2-2, with a weak D call TRBD2 (6 bases). V gave up 6 bases and J gave up 5 bases, with 16 bases separating them. CDR3 length: 15 amino acids. The CDR3 DNA reads TGTGCCAGCAGCCACCCCGGGGGATGGACCGGGGAGCTGTTTTTT. Translation: CASSHPGGWTGELFF.

This clonotype is a singleton in its sample. This chain uses TRBV5-5 with TRBJ1-2; TRBD1 matches at 10 bases. The CDR3 totals 15 residues. Germline V gives CDR1 SGHKS, CDR2 YYEKEE (reference sequence). The V segment lost 6 bases and the J segment 0 bases; nucleotides outside the gene matches: 5. CDR3 DNA: TGTGCCAGCATCACCGGACAGGGGGCTAACTATGGCTACACCTTC. It translates to CASITGQGANYGYTF.

The rearrangement uses TRBV5-1 and TRBJ2-1, with D perhaps TRBD2 (6 bases). Germline V gives CDR1 SGHRS, CDR2 YFSETQ. V dropped 0 bases and J dropped 5 bases, with 12 bases sitting between them. The CDR3 loop spans 15 amino acids. The CDR3 DNA follows: TGCGCCAGCAGCTTGGCGCTAGCGCCTAACAATGAGCAGTTCTTC. Protein: CASSLALAPNNEQFF.

The chain has TRBV11-2 and TRBJ2-2; D gene uncertain. The germline gives CDR1 SGHAT, CDR2 FQNNGV. V was trimmed by 1 base and J by 11 bases, leaving 14 bases between them. There are 14 residues in the CDR3. Here the CDR3 DNA reads TGTGCCAGCAGCTTAGGAGTCCCCGAAGTAGAGCTGTTTTTT. The encoded protein is CASSLGVPEVELFF.

The V gene is TRBV12-3 or TRBV12-4, the J gene TRBJ2-3, with 9 nucleotides matching TRBD1. CDR3 length: 16 amino acids. V lost 6 bases, J lost 2 bases, and 9 bases stayed unmatched. The CDR3 region is CASRRRTGVATDTQYF. The CDR3 DNA reads as TGTGCCAGCAGACGCCGGACAGGGGTGGCCACAGATACGCAGTATTTT.

The rearrangement links TRBV7-9 to TRBJ1-1; D not resolved. Between the trimmed V and J ends, which lost 4 bases and 3 bases, there was a span of 15 bases. This CDR3 has 15 residues. CDR1 SEHNR and CDR2 FQNEAQ come from the germline V gene (reference sequence). The CDR3, as DNA: TGTGCCAGCAGCTCCCGGACCGATATCGACACTGAAGCTTTCTTT. Residues: CASSSRTDIDTEAFF.

The chain employs TRBV20-1 and TRBJ2-1, with 9 nucleotides matching TRBD2. The CDR3 has 14 amino acids. Germline-derived CDR1 and CDR2 are DFQATT and SNEGSKA (reference sequence). The ends lost 2 bases at V and 5 bases at J; junction bases unmatched: 4. CDR3 sequence (DNA): TGCAGTGCTAGATCCCTAGCGGGAAACAATGAGCAGTTCTTC. The encoded protein is CSARSLAGNNEQFF.

The chain couples TRBV24-1 to TRBJ2-2; TRBD1 matches 8 bases. Trimming cost V 0 bases and J 1 base; bases outside gene matches: 6. From germline, CDR1 is KGHDR and CDR2 SFDVKD. This CDR3 is 18 amino acids long. CDR3 sequence: CATSDLSGGGLNTGELFF. The CDR3 DNA sequence: TGTGCCACCAGTGATTTGTCAGGGGGCGGACTGAACACCGGGGAGCTGTTTTTT.

This clonotype was recorded at least ten times. The rearrangement links TRBV12-3 or TRBV12-4 to TRBJ2-3; D is undetermined. CDR3 length: 13 amino acids. Deletions cut 3 bases from V and 6 bases from J, with 10 bases between. The CDR3 protein is CASSFAWKDTQYF. In nucleotides, the CDR3 is TGTGCCAGCAGTTTCGCGTGGAAGGATACGCAGTATTTT.

This chain uses TRBV7-9 with TRBJ2-1; 7 nucleotides line up with TRBD2. Germline trimming cut 5 bases from V and 6 bases from J; bases unmatched to any gene: 13. The CDR3 covers 16 residues. Germline lookup yields CDR1 SEHNR and CDR2 FQNEAQ (reference sequence). CDR3 DNA sequence: TGTGCCAGCAGCCCGGGAGGAGGGAGGGTCTTCAATGAGCAGTTCTTC. It specifies CASSPGGGRVFNEQFF.

This clonotype turned up a few times. The rearrangement uses TRBV5-4 and TRBJ2-6; a weak D match, TRBD1 (6 bases). Trimming took 4 bases from V and 0 from J, leaving 11 bases between them. Germline loops: CDR1 SGHNT, CDR2 YYREEE (reference sequence). There are 16 residues in the CDR3. Here the CDR3 DNA reads TGTGCCAGCAGCGGTCAACAGGGCTCTGGGGCCAACGTCCTGACTTTC. It codes for CASSGQQGSGANVLTF.

This clonotype was seen once. The chain employs TRBV12-3 or TRBV12-4 and TRBJ1-2; 7 nucleotides agree with TRBD1. There are 15 residues in the CDR3. The V gene end was trimmed by 6 bases and the J gene end by 0 bases; junction bases not matched to a gene: 7. CDR3 DNA: TGTGCCAGCAGCTTACAGGGGCCAGCTAACTATGGCTACACCTTC. This gives the protein CASSLQGPANYGYTF.

This clonotype was seen more than once but under ten times. The chain carries TRBV4-3 and TRBJ2-1, with D tentatively TRBD1 or TRBD2 (6 bases each). V was pared by 0 bases and J by 7 bases, with 13 bases between. Per germline, CDR1 LGHNA and CDR2 YSLEER. The CDR3 has 15 residues. This CDR3 reads CASSQEAVGGNEQFF. CDR3 coding DNA: TGCGCCAGCAGCCAAGAAGCTGTAGGGGGGAATGAGCAGTTCTTC.